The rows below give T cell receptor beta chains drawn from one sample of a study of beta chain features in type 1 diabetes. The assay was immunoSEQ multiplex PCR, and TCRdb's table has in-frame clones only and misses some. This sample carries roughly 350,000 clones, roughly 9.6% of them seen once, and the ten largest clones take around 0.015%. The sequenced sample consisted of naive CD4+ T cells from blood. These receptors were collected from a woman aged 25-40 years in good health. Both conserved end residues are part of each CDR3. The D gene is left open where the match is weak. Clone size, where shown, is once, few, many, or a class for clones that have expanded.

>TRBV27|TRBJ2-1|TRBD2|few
TGTGCCAGCATAAGGCGGGAGGGCCGTGGTGAGCAGTTCTTC
CASIRREGRGEQFF
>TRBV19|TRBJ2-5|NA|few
TGTGCCGGGGGCCGGACATCCGAAGAGACCCAGTACTTC
CAGGRTSEETQYF
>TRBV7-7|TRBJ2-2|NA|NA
TGTGCTAGCAGCTTAGAGTTTACAGGGAACACCGGGGAGCTGTTTTTT
CASSLEFTGNTGELFF
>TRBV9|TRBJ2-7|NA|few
TGTGCCAGCAGCCCCCGGACTACATCCTACGAGCAGTACTTC
CASSPRTTSYEQYF
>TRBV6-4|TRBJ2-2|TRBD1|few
TGTGCCAGCAGCCGACAGGGGCCCTCGAACACCGGGGAGCTGTTTTTT
CASSRQGPSNTGELFF
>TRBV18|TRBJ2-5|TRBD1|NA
TGTGCCAGCTCACTTCAGGGGGAGCTGAAGACCCAGTACTTC
CASSLQGELKTQYF
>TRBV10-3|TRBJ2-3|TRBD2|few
TGTGCCATCAGTGAGTCAGGTAGCGGGAGAACAGATACGCAGTATTTT
CAISESGSGRTDTQYF
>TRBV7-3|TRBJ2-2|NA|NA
TGTGCCAGCAGCTTAACCGGCGGTGACACCGGGGAGCTGTTTTTT
CASSLTGGDTGELFF
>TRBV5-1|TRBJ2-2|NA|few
TGCGCCAGCAGCTTGTCTGAGATGAACACCGGGGAGCTGTTTTTT
CASSLSEMNTGELFF
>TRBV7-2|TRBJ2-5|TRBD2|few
TGTGCCAGCAGCTTTGTTACTCGGCGGGAGGGGGGGAGGACCCAGTACTTC
CASSFVTRREGGRTQYF
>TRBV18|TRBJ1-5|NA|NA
TGTGCCAGCTCACCAGAGGCAGAGGGACAGCCCCAGCATTTT
CASSPEAEGQPQHF
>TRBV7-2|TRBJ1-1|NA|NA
TGTGCCAGCAGCTTTCAGGCGGGGGAAGTGGAAGCTTTCTTT
CASSFQAGEVEAFF
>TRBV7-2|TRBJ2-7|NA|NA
TGTGCCAGCAGCTTAGCGGGAGAAGTGGGCGAGCAGTACTTC
CASSLAGEVGEQYF
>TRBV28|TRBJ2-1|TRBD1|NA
TGTGCCAGCAGTTACAGGGGGCGGGATGAGCAGTTCTTC
CASSYRGRDEQFF
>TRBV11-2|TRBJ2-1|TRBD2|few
TGTGCCAGCAGCCACCCCGGGACTAGCGGGTCCCACTTTTACAATGAGCAGTTCTTC
CASSHPGTSGSHFYNEQFF
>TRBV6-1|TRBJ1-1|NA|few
TGTGCCAGCAAGAACATGGCTGAAGCTTTCTTT
CASKNMAEAFF
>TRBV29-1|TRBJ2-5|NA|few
TGCAGCGTCTCCGGGACTTCCCAAGAGACCCAGTACTTC
CSVSGTSQETQYF
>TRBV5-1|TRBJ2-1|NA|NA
TGCGCCAGCAGCTTGGTGGCAGAATCCTACAATGAGCAGTTCTTC
CASSLVAESYNEQFF
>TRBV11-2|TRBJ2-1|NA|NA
TGTGCCAGCAGCTTAGTAGGAGCGGCCCAAAAGGAGCAGTTCTTC
CASSLVGAAQKEQFF
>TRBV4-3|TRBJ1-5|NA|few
TGCGCCAGCAGCCAAGGTGGTGGCCAGCCCCAGCATTTT
CASSQGGGQPQHF
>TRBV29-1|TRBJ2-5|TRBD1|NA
TGCAGCGTTGAAAGGACAGGGGTTTCGGAGCAAGAGACCCAGTACTTC
CSVERTGVSEQETQYF
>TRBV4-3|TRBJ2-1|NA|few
TGCGCCAGCAGCCAAGGGACGGAGGCGCGCAATGAGCAGTTCTTC
CASSQGTEARNEQFF
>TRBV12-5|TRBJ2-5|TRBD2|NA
TGTGCTAGTGGTTTCGGGGCTAGCGGAGGGAAAGAGACCCAGTACTTC
CASGFGASGGKETQYF
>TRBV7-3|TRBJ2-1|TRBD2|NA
TGTGCCAGCAGCCCCGGGACTAGCGGGATCAATGAGCAGTTCTTC
CASSPGTSGINEQFF
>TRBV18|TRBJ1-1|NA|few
TGTGCCAGCTCACCCACCGACTTGAACACTGAAGCTTTCTTT
CASSPTDLNTEAFF